The clone carrying this T cell receptor beta chain showed up many times. Its target is not known. These data belong to a study of T cells in Graves' hyperthyroidism and ophthalmopathy. Study-wide results and caveats: Most thyroid clonotypes that were expanded above 0.001 also turned up in blood.

It was RNA transcripts that yielded the amplified TCR beta CDR3 regions. HTBI primers were the set used in a first-round RT-PCR of the TCR CDR3. Each CDR3 protein gets one entry after TCRdb re-called the multiplex PCR reads with MiXCR. This sample yields hundreds of thousands of distinct CDR3 sequences, of which 14% are seen a single time; approximately 15% belongs to the top ten. Disease duration under 2 months; hyperthyroidism patients were aged 18 to 65. The material sequenced was blood. The clonotype comes from a woman aged 40 to 50 with Graves' hyperthyroidism.

The CDR3 reads CASSEFPGTGDGYTF. DNA of the CDR3: TGTGCCAGCAGTGAATTTCCCGGGACAGGGGATGGCTACACCTTC. V gene TRBV2 combines with J gene TRBJ1-2, with 10 nucleotides matching TRBD1. Germline trimming cut 2 bases from V and 6 bases from J; bases unmatched to any gene: 6. The V gene's germline CDR1 is SNHLY and CDR2 FYNNEI. The CDR3 is made up of 15 amino acids.